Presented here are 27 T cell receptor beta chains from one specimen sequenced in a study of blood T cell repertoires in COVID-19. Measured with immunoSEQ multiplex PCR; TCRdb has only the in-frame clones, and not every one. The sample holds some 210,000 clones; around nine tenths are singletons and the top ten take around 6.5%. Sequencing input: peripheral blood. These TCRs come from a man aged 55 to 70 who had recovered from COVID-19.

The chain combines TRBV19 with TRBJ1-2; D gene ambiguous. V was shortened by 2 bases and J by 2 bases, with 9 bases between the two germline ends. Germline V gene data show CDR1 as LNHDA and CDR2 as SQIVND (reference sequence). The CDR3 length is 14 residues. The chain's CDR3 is CASSIIGENYGYTF. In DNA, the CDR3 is TGTGCCAGTAGTATAATTGGGGAGAACTATGGCTACACCTTC. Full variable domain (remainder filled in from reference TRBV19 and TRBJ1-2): DGGITQSPKYLFRKEGQNVTLSCEQNLNHDAMYWYRQDPGQGLRLIYYSQIVNDFQKGDIAEGYSVSREKKESFPLTVTSAQKNPTAFYLCASSIIGENYGYTFGSGTRLTVV.

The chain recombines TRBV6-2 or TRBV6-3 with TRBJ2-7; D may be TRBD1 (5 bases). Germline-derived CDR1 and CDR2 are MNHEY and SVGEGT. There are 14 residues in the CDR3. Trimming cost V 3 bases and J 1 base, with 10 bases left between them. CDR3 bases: TGTGCCAGCAGTTATTTGACAGAATCCTACGAGCAGTACTTC. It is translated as CASSYLTESYEQYF.

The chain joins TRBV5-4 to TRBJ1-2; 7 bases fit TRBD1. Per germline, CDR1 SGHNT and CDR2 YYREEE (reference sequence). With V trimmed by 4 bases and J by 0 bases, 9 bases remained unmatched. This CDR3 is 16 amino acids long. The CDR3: CASSPAEGAPNYGYTF. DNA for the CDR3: TGTGCCAGCAGCCCCGCGGAGGGGGCGCCTAACTATGGCTACACCTTC. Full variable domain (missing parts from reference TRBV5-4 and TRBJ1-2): ETGVTQSPTHLIKTRGQQVTLRCSSQSGHNTVSWYQQALGQGPQFIFQYYREEENGRGNFPPRFSGLQFPNYSSELNVNALELDDSALYLCASSPAEGAPNYGYTFGSGTRLTVV.

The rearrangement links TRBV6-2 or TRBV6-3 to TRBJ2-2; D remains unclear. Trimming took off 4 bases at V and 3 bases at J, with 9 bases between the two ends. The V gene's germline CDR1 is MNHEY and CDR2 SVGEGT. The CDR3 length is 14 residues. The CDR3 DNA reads TGTGCCAGCAGTTTCACAGTGGACACCGGGGAGCTGTTTTTT. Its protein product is CASSFTVDTGELFF.

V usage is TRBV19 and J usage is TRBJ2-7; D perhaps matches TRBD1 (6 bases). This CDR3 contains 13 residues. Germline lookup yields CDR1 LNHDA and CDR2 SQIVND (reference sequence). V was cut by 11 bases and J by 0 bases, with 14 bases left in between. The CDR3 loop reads CASGTRSSYEQYF. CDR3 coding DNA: TGTGCCTCCGGGACAAGGAGCTCCTACGAGCAGTACTTC.

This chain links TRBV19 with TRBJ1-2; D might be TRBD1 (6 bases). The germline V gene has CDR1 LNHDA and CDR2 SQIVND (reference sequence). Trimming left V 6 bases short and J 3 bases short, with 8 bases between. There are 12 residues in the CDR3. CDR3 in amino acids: CASRGGDYGYTF. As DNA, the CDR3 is TGTGCCAGTAGAGGGGGTGACTATGGCTACACCTTC.

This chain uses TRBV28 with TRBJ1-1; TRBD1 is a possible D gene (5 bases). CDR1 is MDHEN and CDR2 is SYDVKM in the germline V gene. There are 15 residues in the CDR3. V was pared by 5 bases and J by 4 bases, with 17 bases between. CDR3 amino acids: CASSPSSGQVTEAFF. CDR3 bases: TGTGCCAGCAGTCCATCCTCAGGGCAGGTCACTGAAGCTTTCTTT.

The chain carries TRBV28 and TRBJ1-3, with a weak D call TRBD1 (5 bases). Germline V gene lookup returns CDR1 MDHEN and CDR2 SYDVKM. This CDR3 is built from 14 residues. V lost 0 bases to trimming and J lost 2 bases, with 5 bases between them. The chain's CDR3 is CASSLWTAGNTIYF. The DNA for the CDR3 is TGTGCCAGCAGTTTATGGACAGCTGGAAACACCATATATTTT. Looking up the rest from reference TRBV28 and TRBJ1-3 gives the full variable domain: DVKVTQSSRYLVKRTGEKVFLECVQDMDHENMFWYRQDPGLGLRLIYFSYDVKMKEKGDIPEGYSVSREKKERFSLILESASTNQTSMYLCASSLWTAGNTIYFGEGSWLTVV.

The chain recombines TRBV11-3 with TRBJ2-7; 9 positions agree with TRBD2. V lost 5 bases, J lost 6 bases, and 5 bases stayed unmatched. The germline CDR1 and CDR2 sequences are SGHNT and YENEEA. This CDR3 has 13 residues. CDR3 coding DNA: TGTGCCAGCAGCGTTGGCGGGAGGGCCGAGCAGTACTTC. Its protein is CASSVGGRAEQYF.

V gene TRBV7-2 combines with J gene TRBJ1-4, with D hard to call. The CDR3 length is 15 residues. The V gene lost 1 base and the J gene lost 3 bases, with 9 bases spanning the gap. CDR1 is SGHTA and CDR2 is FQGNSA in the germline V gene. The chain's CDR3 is CASSLVAVSNEKLFF. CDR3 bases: TGTGCCAGCAGCTTAGTGGCAGTGTCTAATGAAAAACTGTTTTTT.

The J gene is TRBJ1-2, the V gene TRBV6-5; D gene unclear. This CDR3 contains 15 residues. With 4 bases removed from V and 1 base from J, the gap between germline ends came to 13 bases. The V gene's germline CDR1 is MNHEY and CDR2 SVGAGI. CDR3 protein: CASSSRLPRNYGYTF. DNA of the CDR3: TGTGCCAGCAGTTCCCGACTACCCCGTAACTATGGCTACACCTTC.

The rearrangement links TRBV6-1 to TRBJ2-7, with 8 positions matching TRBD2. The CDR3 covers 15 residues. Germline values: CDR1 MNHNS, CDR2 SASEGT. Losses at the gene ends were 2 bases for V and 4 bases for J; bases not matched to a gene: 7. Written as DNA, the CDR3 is TGTGCCAGCAGTGAACGGACTAGCCGAGGATACGAGCAGTACTTC. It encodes CASSERTSRGYEQYF.

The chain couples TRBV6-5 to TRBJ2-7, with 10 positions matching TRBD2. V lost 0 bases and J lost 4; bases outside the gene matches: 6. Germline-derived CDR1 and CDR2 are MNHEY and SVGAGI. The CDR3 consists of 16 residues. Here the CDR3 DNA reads TGTGCCAGCAGTTACTCGGGCGGTAGCGGGGGGTACGAGCAGTACTTC. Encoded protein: CASSYSGGSGGYEQYF.

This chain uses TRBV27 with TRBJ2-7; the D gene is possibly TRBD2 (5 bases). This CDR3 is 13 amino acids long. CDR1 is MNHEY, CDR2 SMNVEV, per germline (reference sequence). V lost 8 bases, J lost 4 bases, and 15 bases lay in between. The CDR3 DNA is TGTGCCAGCCAAAAGGCCGGGAATTACGAGCAGTACTTC. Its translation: CASQKAGNYEQYF.

CDR3 nucleotide sequence: TGTGCCAGCAGCCACAGACAGGGAGGCGTCGCGTACGAGCAGTACTTC. Translating it yields CASSHRQGGVAYEQYF. The rearrangement joins TRBV7-9 to TRBJ2-7; D is possibly TRBD1 (7 bases). The CDR3 sequence is 16 residues long. The germline V and J ends were trimmed by 5 bases and 4 bases, with 21 bases remaining between them. In germline, CDR1 is SEHNR, CDR2 FQNEAQ (reference sequence).

In nucleotides, the CDR3 is TGCGCCAGCAGCCGGGGGACAGTTGACAATGAGCAGTTCTTC. Its translation: CASSRGTVDNEQFF. The gene calls are TRBV5-1 and TRBJ2-1; TRBD1 might be the D (7 bases). Trimming left V 4 bases short and J 5 bases short, with 13 bases between. CDR1 SGHRS and CDR2 YFSETQ come from the germline V gene. This CDR3 is built from 14 residues.

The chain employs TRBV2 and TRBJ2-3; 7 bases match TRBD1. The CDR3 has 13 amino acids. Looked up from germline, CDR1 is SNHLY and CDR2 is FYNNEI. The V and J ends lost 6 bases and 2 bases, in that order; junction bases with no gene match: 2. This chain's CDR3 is CASRGQLTDTQYF. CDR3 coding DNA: TGTGCCAGCAGGGGACAGCTCACAGATACGCAGTATTTT.

Here the CDR3 reads CASSRGVGYTF. The CDR3 DNA follows: TGTGCCAGCAGCCGGGGGGTCGGCTACACCTTC. V usage is TRBV12-3 or TRBV12-4 and J usage is TRBJ1-2; a possible D gene is TRBD1 (5 bases). The CDR3 contains 11 residues. Trimming cost V 6 bases and J 8 bases, with 10 bases left between them.

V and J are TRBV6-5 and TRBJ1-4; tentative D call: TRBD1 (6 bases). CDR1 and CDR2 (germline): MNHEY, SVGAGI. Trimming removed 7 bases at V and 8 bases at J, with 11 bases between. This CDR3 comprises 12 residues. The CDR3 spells CASKVQGEKLFF. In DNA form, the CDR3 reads TGTGCCAGCAAAGTTCAGGGGGAAAAACTGTTTTTT.

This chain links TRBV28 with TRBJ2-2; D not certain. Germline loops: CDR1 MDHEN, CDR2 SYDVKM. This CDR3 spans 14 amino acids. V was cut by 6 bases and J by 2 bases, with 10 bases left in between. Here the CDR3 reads CASSFRVNTGELFF. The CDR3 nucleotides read TGTGCCAGCAGCTTCCGGGTCAACACCGGGGAGCTGTTTTTT.

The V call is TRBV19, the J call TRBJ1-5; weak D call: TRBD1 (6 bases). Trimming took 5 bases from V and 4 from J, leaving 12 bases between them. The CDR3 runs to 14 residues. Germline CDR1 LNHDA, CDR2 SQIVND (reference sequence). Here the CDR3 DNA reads TGTGCCAGTAGTTTGGGACAAGGAAATCAGCCCCAGCATTTT. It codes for CASSLGQGNQPQHF.

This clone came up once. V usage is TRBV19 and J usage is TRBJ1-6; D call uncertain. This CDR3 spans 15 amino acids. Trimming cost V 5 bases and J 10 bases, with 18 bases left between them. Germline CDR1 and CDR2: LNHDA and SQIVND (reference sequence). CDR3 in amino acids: CASSSQGGLRSPLHF. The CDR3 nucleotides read TGTGCCAGTAGTTCACAAGGAGGGCTCCGATCACCCCTCCACTTT.

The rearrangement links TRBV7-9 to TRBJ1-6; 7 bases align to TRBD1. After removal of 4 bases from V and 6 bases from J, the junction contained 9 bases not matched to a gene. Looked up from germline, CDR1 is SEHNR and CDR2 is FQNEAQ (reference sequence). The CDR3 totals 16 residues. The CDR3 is CASSSPRQGTNSPLHF. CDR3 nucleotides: TGTGCCAGCAGCTCCCCCCGACAGGGAACTAATTCACCCCTCCACTTT.

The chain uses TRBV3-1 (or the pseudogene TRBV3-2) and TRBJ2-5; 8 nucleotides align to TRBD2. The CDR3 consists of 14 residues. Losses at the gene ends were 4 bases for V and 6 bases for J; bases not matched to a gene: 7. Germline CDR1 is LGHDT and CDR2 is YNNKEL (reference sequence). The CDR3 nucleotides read TGTGCCAGCAGCCTCGGGGGGGGTTGGCAGACCCAGTACTTC. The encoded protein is CASSLGGGWQTQYF.

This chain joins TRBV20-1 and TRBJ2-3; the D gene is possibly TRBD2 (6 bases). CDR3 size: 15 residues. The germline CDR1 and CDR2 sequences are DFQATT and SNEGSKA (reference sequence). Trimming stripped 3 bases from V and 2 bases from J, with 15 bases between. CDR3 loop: CSASLIGGSTDTQYF. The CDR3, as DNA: TGCAGTGCTAGTTTAATAGGAGGGTCCACAGATACGCAGTATTTT.

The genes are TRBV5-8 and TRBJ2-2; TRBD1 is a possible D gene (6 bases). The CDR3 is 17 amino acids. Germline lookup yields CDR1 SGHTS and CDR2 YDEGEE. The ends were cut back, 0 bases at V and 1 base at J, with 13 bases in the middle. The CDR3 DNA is TGTGCCAGCAGCTTGGCCGTCAGGGGCTGGAACACCGGGGAGCTGTTTTTT. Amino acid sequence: CASSLAVRGWNTGELFF.

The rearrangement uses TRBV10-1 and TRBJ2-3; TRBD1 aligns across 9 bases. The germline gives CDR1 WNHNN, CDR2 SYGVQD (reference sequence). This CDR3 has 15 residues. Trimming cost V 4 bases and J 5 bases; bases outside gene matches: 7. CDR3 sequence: CASSARGQGRDTQYF. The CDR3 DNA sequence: TGCGCCAGCAGTGCTAGGGGACAGGGTAGAGATACGCAGTATTTT.